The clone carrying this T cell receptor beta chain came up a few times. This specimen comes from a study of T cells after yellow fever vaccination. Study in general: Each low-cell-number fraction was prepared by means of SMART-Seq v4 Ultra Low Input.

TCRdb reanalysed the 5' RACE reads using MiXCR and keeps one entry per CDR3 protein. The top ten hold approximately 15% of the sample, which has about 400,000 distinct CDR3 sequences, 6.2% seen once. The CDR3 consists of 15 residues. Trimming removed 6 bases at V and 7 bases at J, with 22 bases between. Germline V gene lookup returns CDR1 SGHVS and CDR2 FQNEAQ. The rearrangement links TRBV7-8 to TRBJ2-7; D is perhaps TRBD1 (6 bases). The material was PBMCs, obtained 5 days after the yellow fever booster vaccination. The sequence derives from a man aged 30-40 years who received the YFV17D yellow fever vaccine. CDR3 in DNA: TGTGCCAGCAGTCCACCAGGGGTTGGAGGCATTGAGCAGTACTTC. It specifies CASSPPGVGGIEQYF.